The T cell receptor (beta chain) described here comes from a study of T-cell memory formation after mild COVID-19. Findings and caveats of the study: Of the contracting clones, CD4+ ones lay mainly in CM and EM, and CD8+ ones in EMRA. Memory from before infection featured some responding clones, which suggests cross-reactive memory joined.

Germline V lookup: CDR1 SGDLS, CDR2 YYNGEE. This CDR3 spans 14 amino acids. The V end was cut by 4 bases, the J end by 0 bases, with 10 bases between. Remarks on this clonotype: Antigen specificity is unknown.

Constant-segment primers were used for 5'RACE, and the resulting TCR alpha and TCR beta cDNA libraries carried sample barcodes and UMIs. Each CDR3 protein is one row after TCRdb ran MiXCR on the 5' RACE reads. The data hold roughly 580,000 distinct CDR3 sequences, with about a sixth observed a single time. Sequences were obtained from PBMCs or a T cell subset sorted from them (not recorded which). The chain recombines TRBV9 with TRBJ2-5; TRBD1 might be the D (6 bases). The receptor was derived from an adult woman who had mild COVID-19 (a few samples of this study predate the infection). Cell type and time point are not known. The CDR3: CASSPGHNQETQYF. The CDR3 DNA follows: TGTGCCAGCAGCCCGGGACACAACCAAGAGACCCAGTACTTC.